This T cell receptor beta chain is drawn from a study of CD8+ T cells in alopecia areata. On the study more broadly: Tofacitinib therapy took 6 to 18 months; 6 months off drug came after.

Sequencing used cDNA as its template, made by extracting RNA and reverse transcribing it. Generated by immunoSEQ multiplex PCR, the TCRdb table keeps only in-frame clones and is missing some. Of under 150,000 clones listed, 56% are singletons. The treatment is: oral pan-JAK inhibitor, 5-10 mg twice daily. This CDR3 is built from 14 residues. Germline CDR1 and CDR2: SQVTM and ANQGSEA. J was trimmed by 8 bases and V by 1 base; bases with no gene match: 9. Remarks on this clone: The antigen remains undetermined.

Notes on the study in general: Higher clonality was seen in lesional scalp than in normal scalp, especially in alopecia totalis/universalis. With tofacitinib ongoing, many expanded lesional clones persisted in both scalp and blood. TCR sharing was clearer in mice than between patients, perhaps partly owing to patient HLA diversity.

This sequence joins TRBV29-1 and TRBJ1-2, with 8 bases lining up with TRBD1. The source was CD4+ T cells sorted from blood, collected at week 24, from a patient treated with tofacitinib. The receptor's source is a human donor with alopecia areata. The CDR3 is CSVEGWQGAWGYTF. CDR3 bases: TGCAGCGTTGAAGGCTGGCAGGGGGCATGGGGCTACACCTTC. Complete variable domain (other parts from reference TRBV29-1 and TRBJ1-2): SAVISQKPSRDICQRGTSLTIQCQVDSQVTMMFWYRQQPGQSLTLIATANQGSEATYESGFVIDKFPISRPNLTFSTLTVSNMSPEDSSIYLCSVEGWQGAWGYTFGSGTRLTVV.